This T cell receptor (beta chain) was sequenced for a study of blood T cell repertoires in COVID-19 (TCRdb year 2020). For context, the study as a whole: Samples covering the acute and convalescent phases of COVID-19 were provided by collaborators in the United States, Italy and Spain. The material from the prospective study consisted of cDNA or gDNA derived from T cells, B-cell-depleted T cells, or PBMCs. Where HLA class I and class II types were available, the types were taken from metadata supplied by the sample provider, not from assay-based typing. Nearly every sample came with metadata listing a de-identified subject ID, COVID-19 status, age in years and sex. The repertoires were made available in a free public database intended to serve as a resource for research on the immune response to SARS-CoV-2. The dataset comprised deeply sampled blood TCRbeta repertoires from subjects exposed to, actively infected with, or recovered from COVID-19. Samples were obtained from the ongoing ImmuneRACE study (first 160 participants) and from 1,000 to 1,500 subjects provided by 6 global collaborators. General study outcomes and caveats: The amount of clinical and demographic metadata varied by source and participant and was provided uncurated.

The immunoSEQ Assay, a bias-controlled multiplex PCR, was used to amplify TCRbeta CDR3 regions from genomic DNA. On the study's bioinformatics: Within the assay, amplification of reference gene primers was used to estimate how many nucleated cells each sample contained. To quantify the absolute abundance of each unique TCRbeta CDR3 rearrangement, sequence reads were collapsed and filtered. For each sample, productive Simpson clonality was calculated as the square root of Simpson's diversity index over productive rearrangements. Not all clones reach the TCRdb copy of this immuneACCESS table, which keeps in-frame sequences only. Checked studies attribute under half of the gap to unresolved V genes and leave the rest unexplained. V, J and clone size are those of that table, while D and trimming were read from the DNA. The sample has approximately 270,000 clones on record, about 91% of them singletons. The top ten clonotypes cover approximately 1.4% of the sample.

A remark on this clone: It lacks a known antigen. No quality values exist for individual bases; no much larger clone is one base distant.

Collaborating institutions collected whole blood in K2EDTA tubes following their own protocols. Collaborator samples were shipped for TCRbeta analysis as frozen whole blood, isolated PBMCs, or DNA extracted from either sample type. The clonotype was recovered from an elderly man with acute or convalescent COVID-19. Sequencing input: peripheral blood.

For the CDR3, the sequence is CASNYSADRRVKLFF. The DNA sequence is given as TGTGCCAGCAACTACTCGGCAGACAGGCGAGTAAAACTGTTTTTT. Recombination joined TRBV6-1 with TRBJ1-4; matching of 6 bases hints at TRBD1 as the D gene. For CDR1 and CDR2, the germline V gene lists MNHNS and SASEGT. The CDR3, from cysteine to phenylalanine, totals 15 residues. Of the read, only the CDR3 DNA is kept; its 45 bases are in frame from base 1. V loses 7 bases of germline sequence and J loses 10 bases, and the interval between the two ends is 22 bases.